What follows are 25 T cell receptor beta chains derived from one specimen sequenced in a study of shared clonotypes between healthy human individuals. Sequenced by immunoSEQ multiplex PCR; TCRdb stores in-frame clones only, minus some. The sample records about 1.9 million clones, just under 95% being singletons. CD45RO-negative cells were positively selected for CCR7, leaving out terminally differentiated effector memory CD45RA+ cells. Sequenced material: naive CD8+ T cells from PBMCs. The source of these receptors is a man between 18 and 29 years old in good health. Some clones in this sample may be carry-over from other donors' samples.

V usage is TRBV19 and J usage is TRBJ1-1; D is unclear. V was trimmed by 7 bases and J by 4 bases, leaving 16 bases between them. This CDR3 is 14 amino acids long. Germline loops: CDR1 LNHDA, CDR2 SQIVND (reference sequence). The CDR3 protein is CASMAGMVGTEAFF. The CDR3 DNA is TGTGCCAGTATGGCAGGAATGGTGGGCACTGAAGCTTTCTTT. The entire variable domain, with the rest obtained from reference TRBV19 and TRBJ1-1, is as follows: DGGITQSPKYLFRKEGQNVTLSCEQNLNHDAMYWYRQDPGQGLRLIYYSQIVNDFQKGDIAEGYSVSREKKESFPLTVTSAQKNPTAFYLCASMAGMVGTEAFFGQGTRLTVV.

The chain has TRBV19 and TRBJ1-4, with unresolved D. Trimming left V 3 bases short and J 5 bases short, with 10 bases between. There are 14 residues in the CDR3. Germline lookup yields CDR1 LNHDA and CDR2 SQIVND (reference sequence). The CDR3 nucleotides read TGTGCCAGTAGTATGTGGTCCCGGAATGAAAAACTGTTTTTT. Its translation is CASSMWSRNEKLFF.

This sequence joins TRBV4-1 and TRBJ2-7, with D perhaps assigned TRBD1 or TRBD2 (6 bases each). The CDR3 consists of 16 residues. V lost 0 bases and J 4 bases, leaving 16 bases between the germline ends. CDR1 is MGHRA, CDR2 YSYEKL, per germline. As DNA, the CDR3 is TGCGCCAGCAGCCAAGATTTCAGGGGACTTTTTTACGAGCAGTACTTC. It encodes CASSQDFRGLFYEQYF.

Only one count was recorded for this clone. The chain uses TRBV11-2 and TRBJ2-7; TRBD1 is a possible D gene (7 bases). CDR3 size: 15 residues. Deletions cut 0 bases from V and 4 bases from J, with 13 bases between. Germline assignment: CDR1 SGHAT and CDR2 FQNNGV. The CDR3 nucleotides read TGTGCCAGCAGCTTAGATCGCGCAGGGGGGTACGAGCAGTACTTC. It translates to CASSLDRAGGYEQYF. The variable domain in full, with the rest retrieved from reference TRBV11-2 and TRBJ2-7, is EAGVAQSPRYKIIEKRQSVAFWCNPISGHATLYWYQQILGQGPKLLIQFQNNGVVDDSQLPKDRFSAERLKGVDSTLKIQPAKLEDSAVYLCASSLDRAGGYEQYFGPGTRLTVT.

The genes are TRBV4-1 and TRBJ2-5; no reliable D call. The CDR3 is 15 residues long. Germline CDR1 and CDR2: MGHRA and YSYEKL. V gave up 1 base and J gave up 4 bases, with 13 bases separating them. This CDR3 is CASSQGGLRRETQYF. The CDR3, as DNA: TGCGCCAGCAGCCAAGGTGGTTTGCGACGAGAGACCCAGTACTTC.

This chain connects TRBV4-2 to TRBJ2-1; D remains ambiguous. The CDR3 covers 12 residues. V was shortened by 0 bases and J by 8 bases, with 5 bases between the two germline ends. Germline-derived CDR1 and CDR2 are LGHNA and YNFKEQ. The CDR3 region is CASSQDFYEQFF. CDR3 in DNA: TGTGCCAGCAGCCAAGACTTTTATGAGCAGTTCTTC.

With respect to this clone: Additional DNA sequences in this sample encode the identical CDR3. The CDR3 spells CASSYSAGPNYGYTF. Written as DNA, the CDR3 is TGTGCCAGCAGTTACTCCGCAGGGCCTAACTATGGCTACACCTTC. This chain connects TRBV6-5 to TRBJ1-2, with D maybe TRBD1 (5 bases). Deletions cut 0 bases from V and 0 bases from J, with 8 bases between. CDR1 and CDR2 (germline): MNHEY, SVGAGI. This CDR3 spans 15 amino acids.

The chain is built from TRBV15 and TRBJ2-5; D not certain. The V gene's germline CDR1 is LNHNV and CDR2 YYDKDF (reference sequence). V lost 1 base, J lost 1 base, and 10 bases lay in between. The CDR3 runs 15 residues. CDR3 coding DNA: TGTGCCACCAGCAGAGTCGGCCGGATCCAAGAGACCCAGTACTTC. Its translation is CATSRVGRIQETQYF.

This clone was seen once. This chain links TRBV7-9 with TRBJ2-1, with a tentative D call TRBD1 (5 bases). This CDR3 comprises 18 residues. The germline gives CDR1 SEHNR, CDR2 FQNEAQ (reference sequence). The V gene lost 5 bases and the J gene lost 5 bases, with 25 bases spanning the gap. CDR3 DNA: TGTGCCAGCAGCCTGGTTGGGCCTGGGGCCCCGAGCCACAATGAGCAGTTCTTC. Amino acid sequence: CASSLVGPGAPSHNEQFF.

V gene TRBV28 combines with J gene TRBJ2-7, with D perhaps matching TRBD1 (5 bases). CDR1 and CDR2 from the germline V gene are MDHEN and SYDVKM. The ends were cut back, 1 base at V and 7 bases at J, with 14 bases in the middle. The CDR3 runs 14 residues. CDR3 sequence: CASSLSQANSEQYF. CDR3 DNA: TGTGCCAGCAGTTTATCACAGGCGAATAGTGAGCAGTACTTC. Supplemented by reference TRBV28 and TRBJ2-7, the full variable domain reads DVKVTQSSRYLVKRTGEKVFLECVQDMDHENMFWYRQDPGLGLRLIYFSYDVKMKEKGDIPEGYSVSREKKERFSLILESASTNQTSMYLCASSLSQANSEQYFGPGTRLTVT.

This clone is a singleton in its sample. The J gene is TRBJ2-4, the V gene TRBV7-9, with 7 bases lining up with TRBD1. With 4 bases clipped from V and 0 bases from J, the junction kept 6 bases outside the gene matches. The CDR3 runs to 16 residues. Germline CDR1 is SEHNR and CDR2 is FQNEAQ (reference sequence). Here the CDR3 DNA reads TGTGCCAGCAGCTCCCGGGACAGTTTAGCCAAAAACATTCAGTACTTC. Protein product: CASSSRDSLAKNIQYF.

The V gene is TRBV4-1, the J gene TRBJ2-3, with TRBD2 matching 8 bases. The CDR3 is 14 residues long. J lost 4 bases, V lost 6 bases, and 6 bases had no gene match. Germline lookup yields CDR1 MGHRA and CDR2 YSYEKL. The DNA for the CDR3 is TGCGCCAGCAGTACACTAGCGGCCCCAGATACGCAGTATTTT. Amino acids: CASSTLAAPDTQYF.

This clone was counted once. The chain has TRBV29-1 and TRBJ2-3, with 11 bases that match TRBD2. With V trimmed by 6 bases and J by 0 bases, 11 bases remained unmatched. Per the germline V gene, CDR1 is SQVTM and CDR2 is ANQGSEA. This CDR3 is built from 17 residues. The CDR3 region has the DNA TGCAGCGTGGCTGGGACTAGCGGAGGCCATAGCACAGATACGCAGTATTTT. It specifies CSVAGTSGGHSTDTQYF.

The chain couples TRBV28 to TRBJ2-7; 7 bases match TRBD2. Per germline, CDR1 MDHEN and CDR2 SYDVKM. This CDR3 contains 18 residues. The V and J ends lost 10 bases and 3 bases, in that order; junction bases with no gene match: 24. CDR3 DNA sequence: TGTGCCACCGGGGGAAGGCTAGCGGCCCCGAGTGGCTTCTACGAGCAGTACTTC. It encodes CATGGRLAAPSGFYEQYF.

The chain is built from TRBV28 and TRBJ2-7; maybe TRBD2 (6 bases). With 11 bases removed from V and 6 bases from J, the gap between germline ends came to 23 bases. The CDR3 is 14 residues long. Germline V CDR1 and CDR2: MDHEN, SYDVKM. CDR3: CASAETGADREQYF. Here the CDR3 DNA reads TGTGCCTCCGCCGAAACGGGAGCTGATCGCGAGCAGTACTTC.

V and J are TRBV11-1 and TRBJ2-1; 8 positions agree with TRBD2. There are 16 residues in the CDR3. From germline, CDR1 is SGHAT and CDR2 FQDESV (reference sequence). Trimming removed 1 base from V and 0 bases from J; junction bases left unmatched: 2. The CDR3 here is CASSLVRGGSYNEQFF. CDR3 bases: TGTGCCAGCAGCTTAGTTCGGGGGGGCTCCTACAATGAGCAGTTCTTC.

CDR3 nucleotide sequence: TGTGCCAGCAGTACCGGACTAGCGAACTCCTACGAGCAGTACTTC. Translated: CASSTGLANSYEQYF. The genes are TRBV6-5 and TRBJ2-5; 9 positions agree with TRBD2. The DNA end is a closer match to TRBJ2-7, so the J assignment may be wrong. CDR1 and CDR2 from the germline V gene are MNHEY and SVGAGI. This CDR3 has 15 residues.

The J gene is TRBJ2-7, the V gene TRBV4-1; a weak D match, TRBD2 (6 bases). The germline V and J ends were trimmed by 0 bases and 3 bases, with 15 bases remaining between them. CDR3 length: 16 residues. Germline V gives CDR1 MGHRA, CDR2 YSYEKL. CDR3 region: CASSQDSRAGYYEQYF. In DNA, the CDR3 is TGCGCCAGCAGCCAAGATTCAAGGGCGGGATACTACGAGCAGTACTTC.

This clone was seen a single time. The same CDR3 arises from other DNA sequences in this sample as well. The gene calls are TRBV9 and TRBJ2-1; 9 bases align to TRBD2. This CDR3 is 15 amino acids long. The germline gives CDR1 SGDLS, CDR2 YYNGEE. The V and J ends lost 0 bases and 4 bases, in that order; junction bases with no gene match: 2. This CDR3 reads CASSVVAGDYNEQFF. The CDR3 coding sequence is TGTGCCAGCAGCGTAGTAGCGGGGGATTACAATGAGCAGTTCTTC.

This chain links TRBV19 with TRBJ2-2; 9 bases agree with TRBD1. The trim removed 6 bases at V and 3 bases at J, leaving 5 bases unmatched. The CDR3 runs to 15 residues. CDR1 and CDR2 from the germline V gene are LNHDA and SQIVND (reference sequence). The CDR3 nucleotides are TGTGCCAGTAGCGAGGACAGGGGCGACACCGGGGAGCTGTTTTTT. Translation: CASSEDRGDTGELFF.

CDR3 coding DNA: TGTGCCAGCAGCTCAACAGGGGGCCCGAACACTGAAGCTTTCTTT. As protein: CASSSTGGPNTEAFF. The chain recombines TRBV7-8 with TRBJ1-1, with 9 positions matching TRBD1. From germline, CDR1 is SGHVS and CDR2 FQNEAQ. The CDR3 is 15 residues long. J gave up 1 base and V 4 bases, and 4 bases lay outside the gene matches. Drawing the rest from reference TRBV7-8 and TRBJ1-1, the complete variable domain is GAGVSQSPRYKVAKRGQDVALRCDPISGHVSLFWYQQALGQGPEFLTYFQNEAQLDKSGLPSDRFFAERPEGSVSTLKIQRTQQEDSAVYLCASSSTGGPNTEAFFGQGTRLTVV.

The chain is built from TRBV11-2 and TRBJ2-7; D is ambiguous. CDR3 length equals 14 residues. The germline CDR1 and CDR2 sequences are SGHAT and FQNNGV. Trimming shortened V by 5 bases and J by 1 base, and 12 bases separated the two germline ends. The CDR3 coding sequence is TGTGCCAGCAGCGACCACGCCGAATCCTACGAGCAGTACTTC. It encodes CASSDHAESYEQYF.

The rearrangement joins TRBV19 to TRBJ2-6; D may be TRBD1 (5 bases). The germline CDR1 and CDR2 sequences are LNHDA and SQIVND (reference sequence). Trimming pared 1 base from V and 0 bases from J, leaving 13 bases between. The CDR3 runs to 18 residues. The CDR3 DNA reads TGTGCCAGTAGTATAGGTCAGGGTCCCCTCTCTGGGGCCAACGTCCTGACTTTC. This sequence encodes CASSIGQGPLSGANVLTF.

The V call is TRBV19, the J call TRBJ1-5; D is ambiguous. The V end lost 3 bases, the J end lost 2 bases, and 8 bases lay between the germline ends. The CDR3 length is 14 residues. Germline CDR1 and CDR2: LNHDA and SQIVND (reference sequence). In nucleotides, the CDR3 is TGTGCCAGTAGTATGGAAAACGGCAATCAGCCCCAGCATTTT. Its protein product is CASSMENGNQPQHF.

The CDR3 region is CASSQDTEGTLPYEQYF. The DNA for the CDR3 is TGCGCCAGCAGCCAAGACACTGAGGGAACACTCCCTTACGAGCAGTACTTC. The chain recombines TRBV4-3 with TRBJ2-7; D perhaps matches TRBD2 (5 bases). The germline V gene encodes CDR1 LGHNA and CDR2 YSLEER. The CDR3 has 17 residues. Deletions cut 0 bases from V and 4 bases from J, with 19 bases between.